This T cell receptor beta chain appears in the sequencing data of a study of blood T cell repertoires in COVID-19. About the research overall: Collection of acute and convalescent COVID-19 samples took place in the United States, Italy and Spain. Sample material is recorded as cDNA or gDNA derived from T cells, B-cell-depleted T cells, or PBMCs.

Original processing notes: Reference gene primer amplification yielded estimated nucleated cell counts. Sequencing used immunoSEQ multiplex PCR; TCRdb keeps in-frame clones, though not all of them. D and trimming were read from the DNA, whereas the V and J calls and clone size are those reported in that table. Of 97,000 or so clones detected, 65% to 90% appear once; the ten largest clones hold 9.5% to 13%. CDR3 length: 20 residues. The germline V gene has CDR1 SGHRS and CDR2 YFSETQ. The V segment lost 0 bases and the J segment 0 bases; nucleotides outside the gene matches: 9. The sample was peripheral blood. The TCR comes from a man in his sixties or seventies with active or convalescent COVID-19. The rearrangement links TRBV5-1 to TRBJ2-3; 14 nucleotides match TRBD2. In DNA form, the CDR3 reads TGCGCCAGCAGCTTGGCCGTGACTAGCGGGGGGGCCGGGAGCACAGATACGCAGTATTTT. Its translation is CASSLAVTSGGAGSTDTQYF.